One T cell receptor beta chain is described in this entry. These data are taken from a study of T-cell reconstitution after alpha-beta-depleted transplantation in children. Trimming shortened V by 4 bases and J by 0 bases, and 8 bases separated the two germline ends. CDR1 and CDR2 from the germline V gene are MRHNA and SNTAGT. The CDR3 extends over 14 amino acids. Using unique molecular identifiers, the investigators prepared the TCRbeta library. TCRdb independently ran MiXCR on the PCR reads; one entry per CDR3 protein. The data contain around 250,000 distinct CDR3 sequences, roughly 25% of them singletons.

The sequencing used PBMCs, collected before TCRalphabeta/CD19-depleted stem cell transplant. The V and J genes are TRBV6-4 and TRBJ2-3; D possibly uses TRBD1 or TRBD2 (5 bases each). The sequence was obtained from a girl aged 2-15 years with Fanconi anemia, due to receive a stem cell transplant. This CDR3 is CASSGDGSTDTQYF. The CDR3 nucleotides read TGTGCCAGCAGTGGGGACGGGAGCACAGATACGCAGTATTTT.